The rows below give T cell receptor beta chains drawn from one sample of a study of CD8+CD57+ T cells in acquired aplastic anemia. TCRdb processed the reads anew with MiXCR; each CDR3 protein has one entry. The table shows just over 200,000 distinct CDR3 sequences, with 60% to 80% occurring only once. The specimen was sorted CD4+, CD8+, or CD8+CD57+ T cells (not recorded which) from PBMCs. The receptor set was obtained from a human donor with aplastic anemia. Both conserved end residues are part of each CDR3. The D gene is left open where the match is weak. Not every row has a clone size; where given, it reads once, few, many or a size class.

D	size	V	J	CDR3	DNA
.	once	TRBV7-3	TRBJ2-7	CASSFQQGYEQYF	TGTGCCAGCAGCTTCCAACAGGGTTACGAGCAGTACTTC
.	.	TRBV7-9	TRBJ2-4	CASSSRTEDIQYF	TGTGCCAGCAGCTCCAGGACGGAGGACATTCAGTACTTC
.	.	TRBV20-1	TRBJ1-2	CSASLGNYGYTF	TGCAGTGCTAGTTTAGGCAACTATGGCTACACCTTC
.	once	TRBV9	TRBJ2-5	CASSEPRDQETQYF	TGTGCCAGCAGTGAACCTAGGGACCAAGAGACCCAGTACTTC
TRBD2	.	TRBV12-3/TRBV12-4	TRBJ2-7	CASSPRAGRPTYEQYF	TGTGCCAGCAGTCCCCGAGCGGGGAGGCCTACCTACGAGCAGTACTTC
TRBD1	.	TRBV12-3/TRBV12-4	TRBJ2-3	CASSDRVTTDTQYF	TGTGCCAGCAGTGACAGGGTAACCACAGATACGCAGTATTTT
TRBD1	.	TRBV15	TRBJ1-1	CATSSRLLPGQGENTEAFF	TGTGCCACCAGCAGCCGATTGCTTCCGGGACAGGGTGAAAACACTGAAGCTTTCTTT
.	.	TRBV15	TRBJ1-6	CATSPLVGNSPLHF	TGTGCCACCAGCCCTCTGGTTGGTAATTCACCCCTCCACTTT
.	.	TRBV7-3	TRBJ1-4	CASSLLHGQGNEKLFF	TGTGCCAGCAGCTTGTTACACGGGCAGGGTAATGAAAAACTGTTTTTT
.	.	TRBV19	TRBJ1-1	CASSTGPTNTEAFF	TGTGCCAGTAGTACAGGGCCAACGAACACTGAAGCTTTCTTT
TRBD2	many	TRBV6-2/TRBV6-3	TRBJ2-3	CASSYRLAETDTQYF	TGTGCCAGCAGTTACAGACTAGCGGAAACAGATACGCAGTATTTT
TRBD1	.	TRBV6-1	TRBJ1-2	CASRAGQGDGYTF	TGTGCCAGCAGAGCGGGACAGGGGGATGGCTACACCTTC
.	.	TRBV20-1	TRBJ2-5	CSARPSPQSLGIQYF	TGCAGTGCTAGGCCTTCACCACAAAGTCTTGGAATACAGTACTTC
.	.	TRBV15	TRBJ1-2	CATSRDRGPHGYTF	TGTGCCACCAGCAGAGATAGAGGGCCCCATGGCTACACCTTC
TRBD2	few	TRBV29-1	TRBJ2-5	CSVEGATSGSPETQYF	TGCAGCGTTGAGGGTGCGACTAGCGGGAGTCCAGAGACCCAGTACTTC
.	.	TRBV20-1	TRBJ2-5	CSARAPQGRETQYF	TGCAGTGCTAGGGCCCCCCAGGGGAGAGAGACCCAGTACTTC
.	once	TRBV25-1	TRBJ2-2	CASSSQGNTGELFF	TGTGCCAGCAGTTCACAGGGGAACACCGGGGAGCTGTTTTTT
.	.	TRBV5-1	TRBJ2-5	CASSLTGGGSETQYF	TGCGCCAGCAGCTTGACAGGAGGAGGGTCAGAGACCCAGTACTTC
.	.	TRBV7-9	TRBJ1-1	CASFPGPTNTEAFF	TGTGCCAGCTTCCCCGGCCCCACGAACACTGAAGCTTTCTTT
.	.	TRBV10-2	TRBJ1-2	CASSEVNRNYGYTF	TGCGCCAGCAGTGAGGTAAACAGGAACTATGGCTACACCTTC
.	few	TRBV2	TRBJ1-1	CASSVAQMNTEAFF	TGTGCCAGCAGTGTCGCTCAGATGAACACTGAAGCTTTCTTT
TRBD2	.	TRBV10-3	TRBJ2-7	CASGSRDGGFAEQYF	TGTGCCAGCGGATCCCGGGACGGGGGGTTTGCCGAGCAGTACTTC
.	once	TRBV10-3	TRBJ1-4	CAISEFGQSNEKLFF	TGTGCCATCAGTGAGTTCGGACAGAGTAATGAAAAACTGTTTTTT
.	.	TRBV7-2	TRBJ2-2	CASIYSLTGELFF	TGTGCCAGCATTTACTCACTTACCGGGGAGCTGTTTTTT
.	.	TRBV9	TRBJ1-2	CASSVEGGNYGYTF	TGTGCCAGCAGCGTGGAGGGAGGTAACTATGGCTACACCTTC
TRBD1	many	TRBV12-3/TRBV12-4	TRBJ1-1	CASRIGTGENTEAFF	TGTGCCAGCAGAATCGGGACAGGAGAGAACACTGAAGCTTTCTTT
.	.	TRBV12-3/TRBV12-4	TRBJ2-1	CASSRDFREQFF	TGTGCCAGCAGTAGGGACTTTCGTGAGCAGTTCTTC
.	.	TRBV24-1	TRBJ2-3	CATSDRLGGDTQYF	TGTGCCACCAGTGACCGACTAGGGGGAGATACGCAGTATTTT
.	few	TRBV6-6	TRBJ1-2	CASSYSIGGGYGYTF	TGTGCCAGCAGTTACTCGATAGGAGGGGGCTATGGCTACACCTTC
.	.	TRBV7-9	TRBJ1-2	CASSPGGPPNYGYTF	TGTGCCAGCTCCCCGGGGGGCCCTCCTAACTATGGCTACACCTTC
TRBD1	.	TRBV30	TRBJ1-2	CAWSVSGGQRYTF	TGTGCCTGGAGTGTATCAGGGGGTCAGCGCTACACCTTC
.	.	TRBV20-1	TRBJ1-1	CSGSGMNTEAFF	TGCAGTGGAAGCGGGATGAACACTGAAGCTTTCTTT
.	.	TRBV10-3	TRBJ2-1	CAITGGDEQFF	TGTGCCATCACGGGCGGAGATGAGCAGTTCTTC
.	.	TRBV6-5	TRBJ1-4	CATRFPSYGEKLFF	TGTGCCACGCGATTTCCCTCTTATGGTGAAAAACTGTTTTTT
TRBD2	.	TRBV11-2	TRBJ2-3	CASSLGGLAGGTDTQYF	TGTGCCAGCAGCTTAGGAGGACTAGCGGGAGGGACAGATACGCAGTATTTT
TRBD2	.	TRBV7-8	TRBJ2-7	CASRPSGSSNEQYF	TGTGCCAGCAGACCTAGCGGGAGTAGCAACGAGCAGTACTTC
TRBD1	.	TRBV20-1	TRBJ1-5	CSAREGQGFNQPQHF	TGCAGTGCTAGAGAGGGACAGGGTTTCAATCAGCCCCAGCATTTT
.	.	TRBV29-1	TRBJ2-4	CSVVDGLLAKNIQYF	TGCAGCGTTGTGGACGGGCTACTAGCCAAAAACATTCAGTACTTC
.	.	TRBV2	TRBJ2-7	CASSLLDTYEQYF	TGTGCCAGCAGCTTGTTGGACACCTACGAGCAGTACTTC
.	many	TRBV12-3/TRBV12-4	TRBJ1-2	CASSLKVLTLEGYTF	TGTGCCAGCAGTCTCAAAGTTTTGACCCTAGAGGGCTACACCTTC
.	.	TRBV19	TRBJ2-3	CASSIGITQYF	TGTGCCAGTAGTATAGGGATTACGCAGTATTTT
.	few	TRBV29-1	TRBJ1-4	CSVAGGTPNEKLFF	TGCAGCGTTGCGGGGGGGACCCCTAATGAAAAACTGTTTTTT
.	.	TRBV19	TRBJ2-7	CVSSSRSSYEQYF	TGTGTCAGTAGCTCTAGAAGCTCCTACGAGCAGTACTTC
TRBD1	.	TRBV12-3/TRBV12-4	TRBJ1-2	CASSQDRQPYGYTF	TGTGCCAGCAGTCAGGACAGGCAACCTTATGGCTACACCTTC
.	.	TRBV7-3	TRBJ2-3	CASSLGGRSTDTQYF	TGTGCCAGCAGCTTAGGTGGGCGAAGCACAGATACGCAGTATTTT
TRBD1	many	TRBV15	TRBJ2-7	CATSRGTGGSYEQYF	TGTGCCACCAGCAGAGGGACAGGGGGTTCCTACGAGCAGTACTTC
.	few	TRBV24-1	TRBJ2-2	CATSDPGPNTGELFF	TGTGCCACCAGTGATCCGGGTCCGAACACCGGGGAGCTGTTTTTT
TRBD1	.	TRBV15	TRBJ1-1	CATSSPTRGQGRTEAFF	TGTGCCACCAGCAGCCCAACAAGGGGACAGGGGAGGACTGAAGCTTTCTTT
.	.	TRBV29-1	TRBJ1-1	CSVGTAQRMNTEAFF	TGCAGCGTTGGGACAGCGCAACGCATGAACACTGAAGCTTTCTTT
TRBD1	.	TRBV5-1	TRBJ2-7	CASTLGPGGYEQYF	TGCGCCAGCACCCTTGGCCCAGGGGGCTACGAGCAGTACTTC
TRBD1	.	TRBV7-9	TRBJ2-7	CASRGGEGTGIYEQYF	TGTGCCAGCAGAGGGGGTGAAGGGACAGGGATTTACGAGCAGTACTTC
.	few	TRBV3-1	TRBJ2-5	CASSHQETQYF	TGTGCCAGCAGCCACCAAGAGACCCAGTACTTC
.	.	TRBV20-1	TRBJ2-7	CSARTDSYEQYF	TGCAGTGCCAGGACTGATTCCTACGAGCAGTACTTC
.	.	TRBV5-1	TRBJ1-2	CASSYDSYGYTF	TGCGCCAGCAGCTACGACAGCTATGGCTACACCTTC
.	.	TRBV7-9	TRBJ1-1	CASSLGGVDTEAFF	TGTGCCAGCAGCTTAGGGGGCGTTGACACTGAAGCTTTCTTT